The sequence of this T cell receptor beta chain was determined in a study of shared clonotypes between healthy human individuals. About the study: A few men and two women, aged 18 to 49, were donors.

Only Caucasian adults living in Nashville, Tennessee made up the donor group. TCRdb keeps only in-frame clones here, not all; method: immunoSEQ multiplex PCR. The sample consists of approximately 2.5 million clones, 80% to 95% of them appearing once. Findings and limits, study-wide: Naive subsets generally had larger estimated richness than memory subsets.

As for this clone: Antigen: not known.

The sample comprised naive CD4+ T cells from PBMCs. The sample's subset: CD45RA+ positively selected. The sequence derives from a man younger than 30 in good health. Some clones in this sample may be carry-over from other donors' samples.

The chain's CDR3 is CASVWRTDGNQPQHF. Here the CDR3 DNA reads TGTGCCAGCGTGTGGCGGACAGATGGCAATCAGCCCCAGCATTTT. The chain has TRBV6-1 and TRBJ1-5; possibly TRBD1 for D (6 bases). There are 15 residues in the CDR3. V dropped 8 bases and J dropped 2 bases, with 16 bases sitting between them. Germline V lookup: CDR1 MNHNS, CDR2 SASEGT.